One sample yielded the 32 T cell receptor beta chains listed below, sequenced in a study of T cell clonotyping in hematopoietic cell transplantation. The repertoire was sequenced with immunoSEQ multiplex PCR; TCRdb's copy has only in-frame clones and lacks some. The sample records about 17,000 clones, 85% to 95% being singletons. What was sequenced was peripheral blood mononuclear cells. Every receptor here comes from a man aged 35 to 55 in good health. Some clones in this sample may be carry-over from other donors' samples.

The CDR3 region has the DNA TGTGCCAGCAGTACCAGGGTGGGGGAGCAGTACTTC. This codes for CASSTRVGEQYF. V is TRBV6-1 and J is TRBJ2-7, with D tentatively TRBD1 (5 bases). CDR3 size: 12 residues. The V and J ends lost 5 bases and 7 bases respectively, with 12 bases between them. The germline gives CDR1 MNHNS, CDR2 SASEGT.

The chain recombines TRBV28 with TRBJ2-7; weak D call: TRBD1 (6 bases). The CDR3 is made up of 13 amino acids. The V gene lost 8 bases and the J gene lost 0 bases, with 11 bases spanning the gap. Germline values: CDR1 MDHEN, CDR2 SYDVKM. In nucleotides, the CDR3 is TGTGCCAGCCGGGACAAGAGCTCCTACGAGCAGTACTTC. Protein product: CASRDKSSYEQYF.

The CDR3: CASSGGQISNQPQHF. The CDR3 DNA is TGTGCCAGCAGTGGGGGGCAGATTAGCAATCAGCCCCAGCATTTT. The V gene is TRBV25-1, the J gene TRBJ1-5, with D possibly TRBD1 on 6 matching bases. Trimming left V 4 bases short and J 0 bases short, with 10 bases between. The CDR3 has 15 residues. Germline-derived CDR1 and CDR2 are MGHDK and SYGVNS.

The chain carries TRBV5-1 and TRBJ2-5, with D maybe TRBD2 (6 bases). CDR3 length: 15 residues. Looked up from germline, CDR1 is SGHRS and CDR2 is YFSETQ. V was shortened by 4 bases and J by 4 bases, with 17 bases between the two germline ends. The CDR3 DNA sequence: TGCGCCAGCAGCCCCGGACTACCCCAGGGAGAGACCCAGTACTTC. Residues: CASSPGLPQGETQYF.

This rearrangement joins TRBV30 to TRBJ1-5, with D possibly being TRBD1 (5 bases). With 2 bases removed from V and 7 bases from J, the gap between germline ends came to 18 bases. Germline CDR1 reads GTSNPN; CDR2 reads SVGIG (reference sequence). This CDR3 contains 15 residues. Here the CDR3 reads CAWSPPGGGGQPQHF. CDR3 DNA sequence: TGTGCCTGGAGTCCCCCCGGGGGAGGCGGGCAGCCCCAGCATTTT.

This CDR3 reads CSGGNEQFF. CDR3 nucleotides: TGTAGCGGCGGCAATGAGCAGTTCTTC. The rearrangement links TRBV7-9 to TRBJ2-1; maybe TRBD2 (5 bases). The germline V gene has CDR1 SEHNR and CDR2 FQNEAQ (reference sequence). CDR3 length equals 9 residues.

Here the CDR3 reads CASSPLCPRWDWVHEQYF. CDR3 bases: TGTGCCAGCAGTCCCTTATGCCCCCGTTGGGACTGGGTCCACGAGCAGTACTTC. This chain uses TRBV27 with TRBJ2-7, with D possibly being TRBD2 (6 bases). CDR3 size: 18 residues. Deletions cut 5 bases from V and 5 bases from J, with 28 bases between. Per germline, CDR1 MNHEY and CDR2 SMNVEV (reference sequence).

This clone was observed once. This chain connects TRBV6-5 to TRBJ2-1; D may be TRBD1 or TRBD2 (5 bases each). The CDR3 is 13 residues long. The germline V gene has CDR1 MNHEY and CDR2 SVGAGI. V was clipped by 5 bases and J by 10 bases, with 15 bases between them. The CDR3 region has the DNA TGTGCCAGCAGTAGGGGACCGACCAGCGAGCAGTTCTTC. As protein: CASSRGPTSEQFF.

V is TRBV25-1 and J is TRBJ2-7; 7 positions agree with TRBD1. With 2 bases clipped from V and 5 bases from J, the junction kept 6 bases outside the gene matches. This CDR3 has 14 residues. Per the germline V gene, CDR1 is MGHDK and CDR2 is SYGVNS. Here the CDR3 reads CASSEEQGRHEQYF. In DNA, the CDR3 is TGTGCCAGCAGTGAAGAACAGGGGCGCCACGAGCAGTACTTC.

V usage is TRBV30 and J usage is TRBJ2-7; TRBD1 aligns across 11 bases. Germline lookup yields CDR1 GTSNPN and CDR2 SVGIG (reference sequence). The V segment lost 2 bases and the J segment 7 bases; nucleotides outside the gene matches: 10. The length of the CDR3 is 15 residues. For the CDR3, the DNA is TGTGCCTGGAGTTCCACCGGGACAGGGGGATGGGAGCAGTACTTC. This gives the protein CAWSSTGTGGWEQYF.

The rearrangement uses TRBV7-9 and TRBJ1-2; weak D call: TRBD1 (6 bases). Germline values: CDR1 SEHNR, CDR2 FQNEAQ (reference sequence). Trimming took 1 base from V and 5 from J, leaving 14 bases between them. The CDR3 spans 15 residues. The CDR3 bases are TGTGCCAGCAGCTTAGTCGGCGGGGACACATATGGCTACACCTTC. The encoded protein is CASSLVGGDTYGYTF.

The rearrangement uses TRBV5-1 and TRBJ2-5; D not resolved. The V end was cut by 6 bases, the J end by 3 bases, with 12 bases between. The CDR3 runs 13 residues. CDR1 and CDR2 from the germline V gene are SGHRS and YFSETQ. CDR3 residues: CASNEDVEETQYF. In nucleotides, the CDR3 is TGCGCCAGCAACGAGGACGTGGAAGAGACCCAGTACTTC.

The chain has TRBV27 and TRBJ2-2; 8 bases are a match to TRBD1. CDR1 is MNHEY, CDR2 SMNVEV, per germline (reference sequence). Unmatched junction bases numbered 3, after V lost 5 bases and J lost 1 base. The CDR3 loop spans 15 amino acids. In DNA form, the CDR3 reads TGTGCCAGCAGTGCCAGGGGGCTGAACACCGGGGAGCTGTTTTTT. Translated, it gives CASSARGLNTGELFF.

The chain recombines TRBV9 with TRBJ2-2; D gene uncertain. Trimming removed 3 bases at V and 7 bases at J, with 4 bases between. In germline, CDR1 is SGDLS, CDR2 YYNGEE. The CDR3 is made up of 11 amino acids. This CDR3 is CASSGRGELFF. The CDR3 DNA sequence: TGTGCCAGCAGCGGGCGCGGGGAGCTGTTTTTT.

The CDR3 here is CASGVSGANVLTF. The CDR3 DNA reads TGTGCTAGTGGCGTCTCTGGGGCCAACGTCCTGACTTTC. The chain has TRBV12-5 and TRBJ2-6; D unclear. Between the trimmed V and J ends, which lost 6 bases and 0 bases, there was a span of 3 bases. CDR3 length: 13 residues. CDR1 LGHNT and CDR2 FRNRAP come from the germline V gene.

The V gene is TRBV7-9, the J gene TRBJ1-5; 8 nucleotides align to TRBD1. Trimming took 2 bases from V and 2 from J; bases not matched to a gene: 5. In germline, CDR1 is SEHNR, CDR2 FQNEAQ (reference sequence). There are 16 residues in the CDR3. CDR3 region: CASSLLTGQGNQPQHF. CDR3 sequence (DNA): TGTGCCAGCAGCTTACTTACGGGACAGGGCAATCAGCCCCAGCATTTT.

This chain links TRBV29-1 with TRBJ2-3; D ambiguous. CDR1 and CDR2 (germline): SQVTM, ANQGSEA. The germline V and J ends were trimmed by 0 bases and 4 bases, with 5 bases remaining between them. The CDR3 loop spans 12 amino acids. As DNA, the CDR3 is TGCAGCGTTGAAGATGCGGCAGATACGCAGTATTTT. As protein: CSVEDAADTQYF.

This clone came up a few times. This chain joins TRBV6-1 and TRBJ1-3; D is unclear. V lost 0 bases, J lost 4 bases, and 7 bases lay in between. Per the germline V gene, CDR1 is MNHNS and CDR2 is SASEGT. The CDR3 extends over 14 amino acids. The CDR3 spells CASSEAGDGNTIYF. The CDR3 bases are TGTGCCAGCAGTGAAGCTGGAGACGGAAACACCATATATTTT.

The chain carries TRBV27 and TRBJ1-6; D is perhaps TRBD1 (5 bases). V was clipped by 6 bases and J by 9 bases, with 12 bases between them. CDR1 is MNHEY and CDR2 is SMNVEV in the germline V gene (reference sequence). The CDR3 extends over 13 amino acids. DNA of the CDR3: TGTGCCAGCAGGATTGGGGGTGGTTCACCCCTCCACTTT. As protein: CASRIGGGSPLHF.

The chain recombines TRBV5-6 with TRBJ2-3; D uncertain. Germline-derived CDR1 and CDR2 are SGHDT and YYEEEE. There are 16 residues in the CDR3. With 2 bases removed from V and 0 bases from J, the gap between germline ends came to 13 bases. The CDR3 loop reads CASSFRVLASTDTQYF. In nucleotides, the CDR3 is TGTGCCAGCAGCTTTAGGGTTCTGGCTAGCACAGATACGCAGTATTTT.

The rearrangement links TRBV6-5 to TRBJ2-5, with 7 bases fitting TRBD1. The germline V gene encodes CDR1 MNHEY and CDR2 SVGAGI. The CDR3 has 12 amino acids. The junction had 2 bases not matched to a gene; V was cut back by 6 bases and J by 4 bases. DNA for the CDR3: TGTGCCAGCAGGACAGGGATAGAGACCCAGTACTTC. Its translation: CASRTGIETQYF.

The V call is TRBV9, the J call TRBJ1-2, with a tentative D call TRBD1 (6 bases). V lost 3 bases, J lost 6 bases, and 15 bases lay in between. This CDR3 spans 14 amino acids. The germline gives CDR1 SGDLS, CDR2 YYNGEE. The CDR3 coding sequence is TGTGCCAGCAGCGCAGGGGCAGGCAAGCATGGCTACACCTTC. Its translation: CASSAGAGKHGYTF.

V is TRBV5-4 and J is TRBJ2-1; 11 bases are shared with TRBD1. This CDR3 is built from 15 residues. In germline, CDR1 is SGHNT, CDR2 YYREEE (reference sequence). The V and J ends lost 2 bases and 6 bases, in that order; junction bases with no gene match: 4. CDR3 residues: CASSLGQGAPNEQFF. CDR3 nucleotide sequence: TGTGCCAGCAGCTTAGGACAGGGGGCCCCCAATGAGCAGTTCTTC.

J is TRBJ1-2 and V is TRBV29-1; D is possibly TRBD1 (6 bases). The CDR3 is 11 amino acids. V was clipped by 7 bases and J by 12 bases, with 18 bases between them. Germline V lookup: CDR1 SQVTM, CDR2 ANQGSEA. The CDR3 DNA reads as TGCAGCGCGGGCCGGGACATAGAACACACCTTC. Translated, it gives CSAGRDIEHTF.

The chain has TRBV6-5 and TRBJ1-1; 8 bases are a match to TRBD1. CDR3 length equals 13 residues. CDR1 and CDR2 (germline): MNHEY, SVGAGI. V dropped 6 bases and J dropped 6; count of bases not matched to a gene: 6. In DNA form, the CDR3 reads TGTGCCAGCAGCCGACAGGGGTTCGCTGAAGCTTTCTTT. This translates into CASSRQGFAEAFF.

The chain joins TRBV6-1 to TRBJ1-4, with D perhaps TRBD1 (6 bases). The ends were cut back, 6 bases at V and 8 bases at J, with 16 bases in the middle. CDR1 is MNHNS and CDR2 is SASEGT in the germline V gene. The CDR3 spans 14 residues. The CDR3, as DNA: TGTGCCAGCAGAAATTCAGGGGTTTCAGAAAAACTGTTTTTT. This sequence encodes CASRNSGVSEKLFF.

This chain joins TRBV29-1 and TRBJ2-5, with D hard to call. Germline V gives CDR1 SQVTM, CDR2 ANQGSEA. Between the trimmed V and J ends, which lost 7 bases and 5 bases, there was a span of 11 bases. This CDR3 region has 11 residues. CDR3 amino acids: CSALVRETQYF. The CDR3 DNA reads TGCAGCGCTCTAGTACGCGAGACCCAGTACTTC.

V and J are TRBV7-3 and TRBJ2-7; D is perhaps TRBD2 (6 bases). Between the trimmed V and J ends, which lost 2 bases and 5 bases, there was a span of 10 bases. CDR1 and CDR2 (germline): SGHTA, FQGTGA. The CDR3 contains 13 residues. The CDR3 region is CASSLLGGDEQYF. The CDR3, as DNA: TGTGCCAGCAGCTTATTGGGGGGAGACGAGCAGTACTTC.

CDR3 bases: TGTGCCAGCAGCGTAACCCCTGACACCTATGGCTACACCTTC. Protein: CASSVTPDTYGYTF. The chain links TRBV9 to TRBJ1-2, with D uncertain. This CDR3 is built from 14 residues. In germline, CDR1 is SGDLS, CDR2 YYNGEE. The ends were cut back, 1 base at V and 4 bases at J, with 11 bases in the middle.

The chain links TRBV7-9 to TRBJ2-5; D gene unclear. Germline V gene lookup returns CDR1 SEHNR and CDR2 FQNEAQ (reference sequence). The CDR3 length is 14 residues. V lost 4 bases and J 4 bases, leaving 13 bases between the germline ends. In DNA, the CDR3 is TGTGCCAGCAGCTCCCGTGGGGATGCAGAGACCCAGTACTTC. It specifies CASSSRGDAETQYF.

This chain uses TRBV4-1 with TRBJ2-7, with D maybe TRBD1 (7 bases). This CDR3 region has 16 residues. V was trimmed by 1 base and J by 4 bases, leaving 17 bases between them. CDR1 is MGHRA and CDR2 is YSYEKL in the germline V gene. Here the CDR3 reads CASSQGSAGGLYEQYF. The CDR3 nucleotides are TGCGCCAGCAGCCAAGGATCGGCAGGGGGACTTTACGAGCAGTACTTC.

This clone was found once. The chain recombines TRBV2 with TRBJ1-6, with no clear D. This CDR3 comprises 12 residues. Trimming took 7 bases from V and 7 from J, leaving 8 bases between them. The V gene's germline CDR1 is SNHLY and CDR2 FYNNEI. The CDR3 region is CASTVSNSPLHF. Written as DNA, the CDR3 is TGTGCCAGCACCGTCTCGAATTCACCCCTCCACTTT.